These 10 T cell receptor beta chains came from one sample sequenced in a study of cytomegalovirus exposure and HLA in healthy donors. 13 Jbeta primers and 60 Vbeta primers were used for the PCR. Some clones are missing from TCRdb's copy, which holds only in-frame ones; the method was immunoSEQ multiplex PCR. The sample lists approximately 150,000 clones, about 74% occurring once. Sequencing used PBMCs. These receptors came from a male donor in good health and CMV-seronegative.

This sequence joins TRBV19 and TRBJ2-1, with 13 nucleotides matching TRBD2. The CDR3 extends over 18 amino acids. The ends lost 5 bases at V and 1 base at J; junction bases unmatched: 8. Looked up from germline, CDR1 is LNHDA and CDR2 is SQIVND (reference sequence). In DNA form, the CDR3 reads TGTGCCAGTAGTCCAAGGACTAGCGGGAGATGGTCCTACAATGAGCAGTTCTTC. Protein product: CASSPRTSGRWSYNEQFF.

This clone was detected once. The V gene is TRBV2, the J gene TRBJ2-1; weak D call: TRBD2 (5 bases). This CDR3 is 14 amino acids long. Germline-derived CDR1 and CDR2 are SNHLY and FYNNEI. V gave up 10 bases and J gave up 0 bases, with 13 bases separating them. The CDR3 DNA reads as TGTGCCATCACTAGGACGAACTCCTACAATGAGCAGTTCTTC. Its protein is CAITRTNSYNEQFF.

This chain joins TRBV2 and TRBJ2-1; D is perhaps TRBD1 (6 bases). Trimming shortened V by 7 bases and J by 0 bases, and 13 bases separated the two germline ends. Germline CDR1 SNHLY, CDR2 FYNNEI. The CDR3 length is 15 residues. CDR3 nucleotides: TGTGCCAGCACGTACAGGGCTAGCTCCTACAATGAGCAGTTCTTC. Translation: CASTYRASSYNEQFF.

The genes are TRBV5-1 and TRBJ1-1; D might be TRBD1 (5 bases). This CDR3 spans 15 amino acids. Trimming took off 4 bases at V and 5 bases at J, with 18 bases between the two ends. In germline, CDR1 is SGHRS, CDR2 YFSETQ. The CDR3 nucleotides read TGCGCCAGCAGCATAGGTGGATCAGGGAAAACTGAAGCTTTCTTT. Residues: CASSIGGSGKTEAFF.

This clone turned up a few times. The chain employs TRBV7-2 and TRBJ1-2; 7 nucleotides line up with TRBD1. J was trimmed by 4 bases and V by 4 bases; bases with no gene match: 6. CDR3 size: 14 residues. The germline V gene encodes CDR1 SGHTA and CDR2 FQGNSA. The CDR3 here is CASSWDSGTYGYTF. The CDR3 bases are TGTGCCAGCAGCTGGGACAGCGGAACCTATGGCTACACCTTC.

The CDR3 region is CASSLGSDVRGSGANVLTF. In nucleotides, the CDR3 is TGTGCCAGCAGCTTGGGATCGGACGTCAGGGGCTCTGGGGCCAACGTCCTGACTTTC. The V gene is TRBV7-8, the J gene TRBJ2-6; the D gene is possibly TRBD1 (6 bases). CDR1 SGHVS and CDR2 FQNEAQ come from the germline V gene. Trimming stripped 3 bases from V and 0 bases from J, with 18 bases between. The CDR3 is 19 amino acids.

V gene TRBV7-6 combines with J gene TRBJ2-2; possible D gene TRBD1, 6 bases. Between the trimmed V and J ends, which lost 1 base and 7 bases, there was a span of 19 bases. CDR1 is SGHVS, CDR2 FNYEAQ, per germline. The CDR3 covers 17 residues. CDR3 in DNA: TGTGCCAGCAGCTTAGGAGACAGGATATCCCCATACGGGGAGCTGTTTTTT. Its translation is CASSLGDRISPYGELFF.

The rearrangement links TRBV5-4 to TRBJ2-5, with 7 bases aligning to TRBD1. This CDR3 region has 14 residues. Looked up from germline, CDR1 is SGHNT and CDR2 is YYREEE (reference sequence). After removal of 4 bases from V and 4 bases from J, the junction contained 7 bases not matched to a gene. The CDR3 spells CASSRGQTLETQYF. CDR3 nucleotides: TGTGCCAGCAGCAGGGGACAGACCTTAGAGACCCAGTACTTC.

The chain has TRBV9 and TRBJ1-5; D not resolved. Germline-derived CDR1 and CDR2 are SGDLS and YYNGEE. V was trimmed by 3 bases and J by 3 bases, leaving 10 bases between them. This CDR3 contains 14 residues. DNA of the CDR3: TGTGCCAGCAGCGGCACAGATATCAATCAGCCCCAGCATTTT. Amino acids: CASSGTDINQPQHF.

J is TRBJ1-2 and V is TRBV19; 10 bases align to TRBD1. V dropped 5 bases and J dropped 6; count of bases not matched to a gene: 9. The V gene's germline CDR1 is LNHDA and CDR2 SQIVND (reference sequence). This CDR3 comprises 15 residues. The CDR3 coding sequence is TGTGCCAGTAGTGCCCGAAGACAGGGGGCGGATGGCTACACCTTC. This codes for CASSARRQGADGYTF. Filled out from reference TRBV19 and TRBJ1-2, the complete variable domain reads DGGITQSPKYLFRKEGQNVTLSCEQNLNHDAMYWYRQDPGQGLRLIYYSQIVNDFQKGDIAEGYSVSREKKESFPLTVTSAQKNPTAFYLCASSARRQGADGYTFGSGTRLTVV.